This passage covers 21 T cell receptor beta chains from one sample sequenced in a study of T cell clonality in common variable immunodeficiency. The protocol was immunoSEQ multiplex PCR, while the TCRdb copy is restricted to in-frame clones and leaves out a portion. The sample includes 39,000 or so clones, none of them occurring once. Specimen: peripheral blood mononuclear cells. These receptors all stem from a person aged 18-70 years in good health.

As to this clone: From the germline J gene comes the end of the CDR3, since the read stops 3 residues before it. This chain connects TRBV19 to TRBJ2-3, with a tentative D call TRBD1 (5 bases). This CDR3 has 14 amino acids. The germline V gene has CDR1 LNHDA and CDR2 SQIVND (reference sequence). CDR3 bases read: TGTGCCAGCGGTACAGGTCCCTCTGGATCGACG. Translating it yields CASGTGPSGST. The full-length CDR3 reads as CASGTGPSGSTQYF. Looking up the rest from reference TRBV19 and TRBJ2-3 gives the full variable domain: DGGITQSPKYLFRKEGQNVTLSCEQNLNHDAMYWYRQDPGQGLRLIYYSQIVNDFQKGDIAEGYSVSREKKESFPLTVTSAQKNPTAFYLCASGTGPSGSTQYFGPGTRLTVL.

This clone was counted at least ten times. Coverage ceases 3 residues before the CDR3 finishes, and the germline J gene fills in the end. The chain links TRBV9 to TRBJ2-1, with 8 bases aligning to TRBD1. The trim removed 0 bases at V and 5 bases at J, leaving 7 bases unmatched. The CDR3 consists of 16 residues. Germline V lookup: CDR1 SGDLS, CDR2 YYNGEE. Partial CDR3 DNA: TGTGCCAGCAGCGTAGATCCCAGGGGGCGAAACAATGAG. Residues: CASSVDPRGRNNE. The CDR3 reads in full as CASSVDPRGRNNEQFF.

This clone was counted many times. Read sequence stops 3 residues before the CDR3 end, and the germline J gene provides the missing end. The V and J genes are TRBV20-1 and TRBJ1-6; 7 nucleotides align to TRBD1. Germline V CDR1 and CDR2: DFQATT, SNEGSKA (reference sequence). The ends lost 5 bases at V and 7 bases at J; junction bases unmatched: 8. This CDR3 is 14 amino acids long. CDR3 residues: CSALQGSINSPLHF. The CDR3 DNA, read in part, is TGCAGTGCTCTACAGGGGTCGATAAATTCACCC.

This clone was seen at least ten times. Read sequence stops 3 residues before the CDR3 end, and the germline J gene provides the missing end. The V call is TRBV6-4, the J call TRBJ2-1, with 10 bases fitting TRBD2. V shed 0 bases and J 6 bases; nucleotides not matched to a gene: 2. The CDR3 extends over 15 amino acids. CDR1 is MRHNA and CDR2 is SNTAGT in the germline V gene. The sequenced part of the CDR3 DNA is TGTGCCAGCAGTGACTCAGCGGGAGGGCCCAATGAG. It translates to CASSDSAGGPNE. The complete CDR3 sequence is CASSDSAGGPNEQFF.

This clone was seen repeatedly, ten times or more. The CDR3 end falls 3 residues outside the read, so it is completed with the germline J gene. The chain is built from TRBV14 and TRBJ2-5, with D possibly called TRBD1 or TRBD2 (6 bases each). Germline-derived CDR1 and CDR2 are SGHDN and FVKESK. CDR3 length: 16 amino acids. The chain's CDR3 is CASSQDWRGSTDTQYF. CDR3 DNA, as far as it was read: TGTGCCAGCAGCCAAGATTGGAGGGGGAGCACAGATACC. Full variable domain (missing parts from reference TRBV14 and TRBJ2-5): EAGVTQFPSHSVIEKGQTVTLRCDPISGHDNLYWYRRVMGKEIKFLLHFVKESKQDESGMPNNRFLAERTGGTYSTLKVQPAELEDSGVYFCASSQDWRGSTDTQYFGPGTRLLVL.

This clone was seen at least ten times. The CDR3 end is not reached by the read, which stops 3 residues before it; the germline J gene fills it in. J is TRBJ1-3 and V is TRBV6-1; 7 bases are shared with TRBD1. Germline CDR1 MNHNS, CDR2 SASEGT. The V gene end was trimmed by 1 base and the J gene end by 0 bases; junction bases not matched to a gene: 3. This CDR3 comprises 16 residues. The CDR3 here is CASSEVTGISGNTIYF. CDR3 DNA, as far as it was read: TGTGCCAGCAGTGAAGTGACAGGGATCTCTGGAAACACC.

This clone was seen more than once but under ten times. The observed sequence ends 3 residues before the CDR3 terminus, with the missing tail filled in from the germline J gene. The chain recombines TRBV7-8 with TRBJ1-6, with 9 bases identical to TRBD1. The V gene end was trimmed by 6 bases and the J gene end by 7 bases; junction bases not matched to a gene: 7. CDR1 is SGHVS, CDR2 FQNEAQ, per germline. The CDR3 has 15 amino acids. The sequenced part of the CDR3 DNA is TGTGCCAGCAGGTCAATAGGACAGGGGAATTCACCC. Its protein product is CASRSIGQGNSP. The full CDR3 protein reads CASRSIGQGNSPLHF.

There are a few counts of this clone. The read stops 3 residues short of the end of the CDR3; the missing end is completed from the germline J gene. This sequence joins TRBV6-2 or TRBV6-3 and TRBJ1-2, with D tentatively TRBD1 (6 bases). In germline, CDR1 is MNHEY, CDR2 SVGEGT. The CDR3 has 12 amino acids. The CDR3 DNA, read in part, is TGTGCCAGCAGCCTCCAGGGGTACGAC. It is translated as CASSLQGYD. The full-length CDR3 reads as CASSLQGYDYTF.

This clone has a count of ten or more. Sequencing ends 3 residues short of the CDR3 end; the germline J gene provides the rest. The sample contains more than one DNA sequence encoding this CDR3. J is TRBJ1-3 and V is TRBV20-1; D gene uncertain. The CDR3 is 13 amino acids. Germline CDR1 reads DFQATT; CDR2 reads SNEGSKA (reference sequence). Trimming shortened V by 6 bases and J by 0 bases, and 9 bases separated the two germline ends. Incomplete CDR3 DNA: TGCAGTGCCAGGATGGGCTCTGGAAACACC. Amino acids: CSARMGSGNT. The complete CDR3 protein is CSARMGSGNTIYF.

This clone has a count of ten or more. The observed sequence ends 3 residues before the CDR3 terminus, with the missing tail filled in from the germline J gene. The chain couples TRBV5-1 to TRBJ2-1; tentative D call: TRBD2 (5 bases). Germline V gene sequence: CDR1 SGHRS, CDR2 YFSETQ. The CDR3 runs to 15 residues. V shed 3 bases and J shed 2 bases, with 12 bases lying between them. The CDR3 here is CASSSRAATYNEQFF. The DNA read from the CDR3 is TGCGCCAGCAGCTCTCGAGCGGCTACCTACAATGAG.

This clone has ten or more counts. The covered CDR3 bases are TGTGCCAGCAGCCTTGACTGGAACACTGAA. It encodes CASSLDWNTE. The full CDR3 protein is CASSLDWNTEAFF. V and J are TRBV11-2 and TRBJ1-1; the D is unclear. The read ends 3 residues before the CDR3 terminus; that terminus is restored from the germline J gene. This CDR3 comprises 13 residues. The V gene lost 5 bases and the J gene lost 1 base, with 8 bases spanning the gap. The germline gives CDR1 SGHAT, CDR2 FQNNGV. Combining the CDR3 with reference TRBV11-2 and TRBJ1-1 gives the whole variable domain EAGVAQSPRYKIIEKRQSVAFWCNPISGHATLYWYQQILGQGPKLLIQFQNNGVVDDSQLPKDRFSAERLKGVDSTLKIQPAKLEDSAVYLCASSLDWNTEAFFGQGTRLTVV.

Of note for this clone: The sequenced fragment ends 3 residues before the CDR3 boundary, so the rest is inferred from the germline J gene. The chain recombines TRBV6-1 with TRBJ2-3, with D possibly being TRBD2 (6 bases). The germline gives CDR1 MNHNS, CDR2 SASEGT. The CDR3 has 16 residues. CDR3 DNA (partial): TGTGCCAGCAGTGGCAGGCTCGAGGGTTGGGGGGAGACG. Residues: CASSGRLEGWGET. The full CDR3 protein reads CASSGRLEGWGETQYF.

At least ten counts were recorded for this clone. Partial CDR3 DNA: TGTGCCAGCAGCTTAGAGGGGATGAGGGGGGGCATGTACAATGAG. It is translated as CASSLEGMRGGMYNE. The whole CDR3 is CASSLEGMRGGMYNEQFF. The rearrangement links TRBV7-6 to TRBJ2-1, with a tentative D call TRBD2 (7 bases). The read halts 3 residues ahead of the CDR3 end, with the missing end drawn from the germline J gene. Per the germline V gene, CDR1 is SGHVS and CDR2 is FNYEAQ. Deletions cut 1 base from V and 4 bases from J, with 20 bases between. The CDR3 runs to 18 residues.

Many counts were recorded for this clone. The CDR3 end is not reached by the read, which stops 3 residues before it; the germline J gene fills it in. V gene TRBV18 combines with J gene TRBJ2-3; 7 nucleotides line up with TRBD2. Germline V gene lookup returns CDR1 KGHSH and CDR2 LQKENI. Unmatched junction bases numbered 8, after V lost 3 bases and J lost 2 bases. The CDR3 sequence is 16 residues long. CDR3 DNA, as far as it was read: TGTGCCAGCTCACCCGTTGCGGGAGTTTCCACAGATACG. Its protein is CASSPVAGVSTDT. The full CDR3 sequence reads CASSPVAGVSTDTQYF.

For this clone: From the germline J gene comes the end of the CDR3, since the read stops 3 residues before it. This chain uses TRBV11-2 with TRBJ2-2; D unresolved. Trimming shortened V by 1 base and J by 6 bases, and 9 bases separated the two germline ends. The CDR3 length is 14 residues. In germline, CDR1 is SGHAT, CDR2 FQNNGV. The CDR3 reads CASSLGTRAGELFF. The sequenced CDR3 bases are TGTGCCAGCAGCTTAGGCACAAGAGCCGGGGAG.

This clone has more than one count but fewer than ten. The read ends 3 residues before the CDR3 terminus; that terminus is restored from the germline J gene. The chain employs TRBV7-6 and TRBJ2-1, with 7 bases fitting TRBD2. CDR3 length: 17 amino acids. The trim removed 3 bases at V and 5 bases at J, leaving 13 bases unmatched. Germline values: CDR1 SGHVS, CDR2 FNYEAQ. The CDR3 protein is CASSLRAPPGGNNEQFF. The part of the CDR3 DNA that was read is TGTGCCAGCAGCTTGCGGGCCCCGCCGGGGGGTAACAATGAG.

Ten or more counts support this clone. The DNA ends 3 residues before the CDR3 does, and the rest of the CDR3 is filled in from the germline J gene. J is TRBJ2-2 and V is TRBV7-2, with a possible D match to TRBD1 (6 bases). There are 14 residues in the CDR3. V was trimmed by 3 bases and J by 4 bases, leaving 9 bases between them. Germline lookup yields CDR1 SGHTA and CDR2 FQGNSA. CDR3 DNA, as far as it was read: TGTGCCAGCAGCTTCTGGGGGCCCACCGGGGAG. As protein: CASSFWGPTGE. The whole CDR3 protein reads CASSFWGPTGELFF.

This clone was counted at least ten times. The missing CDR3 end, 3 residues past where the read stops, is filled in from the germline J gene. The chain has TRBV13 and TRBJ1-6; TRBD1 matches at 7 bases. Germline CDR1 is PRHDT and CDR2 is FYEKMQ (reference sequence). CDR3 length: 15 residues. V lost 5 bases and J lost 8; bases outside the gene matches: 9. Incomplete CDR3 DNA: TGTGCCAGCAGCCGATCGACAGGGATGGATTCACCC. Translation: CASSRSTGMDSP. The entire CDR3 reads CASSRSTGMDSPLHF.

This clone was counted only a few times. The read finishes 3 residues shy of the CDR3 end, and the germline J gene is used to complete it. The V gene is TRBV5-3, the J gene TRBJ2-3; D is perhaps TRBD2 (6 bases). TRBV5-3 is an ORF for which the function is uncertain. Between the trimmed V and J ends, which lost 4 bases and 3 bases, there was a span of 21 bases. CDR3 length: 17 amino acids. CDR3 bases read: TGTGCCAGAAGCGCGGGGCCAGCGGCACCGGCGACAGATACG. Translated: CARSAGPAAPATDT. The full CDR3 is CARSAGPAAPATDTQYF.

There are many counts of this clone. The read ends 3 residues before the CDR3 terminus; that terminus is restored from the germline J gene. The rearrangement joins TRBV5-1 to TRBJ2-5; the D is unclear. The CDR3 is 13 residues long. Germline CDR1 SGHRS, CDR2 YFSETQ. V lost 2 bases and J lost 5, with 10 bases in between. The CDR3 reads CASSLGVLETQYF. Incomplete CDR3 DNA: TGCGCCAGCAGCTTAGGTGTTTTGGAGACC.

About this clone: The read ends 3 residues before the CDR3 terminus; that terminus is restored from the germline J gene. The rearrangement links TRBV30 to TRBJ2-4; possibly TRBD2 for D (5 bases). The germline V gene encodes CDR1 GTSNPN and CDR2 SVGIG (reference sequence). CDR3 length: 14 amino acids. This chain's CDR3 is CAWSTPGDNYGQYF. CDR3 DNA (partial): TGTGCCTGGAGTACCCCCGGGGATAACTATGGT.